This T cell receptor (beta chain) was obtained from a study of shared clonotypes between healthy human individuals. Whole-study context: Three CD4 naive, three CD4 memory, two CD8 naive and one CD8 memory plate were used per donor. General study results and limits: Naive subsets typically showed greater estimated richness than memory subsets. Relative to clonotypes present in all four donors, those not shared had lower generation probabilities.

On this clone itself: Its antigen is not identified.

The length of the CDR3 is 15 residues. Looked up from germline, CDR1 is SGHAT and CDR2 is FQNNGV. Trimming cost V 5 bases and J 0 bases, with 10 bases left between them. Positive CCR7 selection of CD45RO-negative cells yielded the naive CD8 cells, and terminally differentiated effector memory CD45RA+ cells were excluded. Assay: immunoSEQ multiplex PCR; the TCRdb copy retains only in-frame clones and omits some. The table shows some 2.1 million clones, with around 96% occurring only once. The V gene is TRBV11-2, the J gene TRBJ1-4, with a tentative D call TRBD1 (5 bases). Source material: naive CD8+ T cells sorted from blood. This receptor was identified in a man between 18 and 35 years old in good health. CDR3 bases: TGTGCCAGCAGCCGGACAATCGCAACTAATGAAAAACTGTTTTTT. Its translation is CASSRTIATNEKLFF.